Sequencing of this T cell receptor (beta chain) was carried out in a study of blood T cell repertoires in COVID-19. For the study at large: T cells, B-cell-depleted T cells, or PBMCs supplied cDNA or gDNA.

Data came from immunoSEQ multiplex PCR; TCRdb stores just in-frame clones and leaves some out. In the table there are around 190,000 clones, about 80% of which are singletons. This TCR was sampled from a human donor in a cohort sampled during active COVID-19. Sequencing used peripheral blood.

The CDR3 sequence is CASSRARQGGPYGYTF. Here the CDR3 DNA reads TGCGCCAGCAGCCGAGCCCGACAGGGAGGCCCCTATGGCTACACCTTC. The chain employs TRBV4-3 and TRBJ1-2, with 7 bases lining up with TRBD1. Germline CDR1 LGHNA, CDR2 YSLEER. V shed 4 bases and J 4 bases; nucleotides not matched to a gene: 12. The CDR3 runs 16 residues.